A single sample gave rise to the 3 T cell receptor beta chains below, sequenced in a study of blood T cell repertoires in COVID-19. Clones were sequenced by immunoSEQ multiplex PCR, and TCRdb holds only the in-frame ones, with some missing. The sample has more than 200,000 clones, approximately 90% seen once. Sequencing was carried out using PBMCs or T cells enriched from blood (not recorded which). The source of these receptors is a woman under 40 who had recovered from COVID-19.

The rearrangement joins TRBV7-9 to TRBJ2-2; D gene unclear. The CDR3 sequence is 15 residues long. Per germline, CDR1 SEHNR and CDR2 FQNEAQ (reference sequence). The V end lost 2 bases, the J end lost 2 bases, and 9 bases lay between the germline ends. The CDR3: CASSLIQRNTGELFF. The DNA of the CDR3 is TGTGCCAGCAGCTTAATCCAGCGCAACACCGGGGAGCTGTTTTTT.

CDR3 nucleotide sequence: TGTGCCAGCAGGGGCCGGGACAGGAGCCCCGGGGAGCTGTTTTTT. It specifies CASRGRDRSPGELFF. The chain employs TRBV27 and TRBJ2-2; 8 nucleotides match TRBD1. V dropped 6 bases and J dropped 6; count of bases not matched to a gene: 9. CDR1 and CDR2 from the germline V gene are MNHEY and SMNVEV (reference sequence). The CDR3 has 15 residues.

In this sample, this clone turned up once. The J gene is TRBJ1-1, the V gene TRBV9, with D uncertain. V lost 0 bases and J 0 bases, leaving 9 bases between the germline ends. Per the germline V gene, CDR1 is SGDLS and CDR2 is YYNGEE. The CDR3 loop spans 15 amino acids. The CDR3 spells CASSVDTDMNTEAFF. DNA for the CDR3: TGTGCCAGCAGCGTAGACACAGACATGAACACTGAAGCTTTCTTT.